Detailed here is one T cell receptor beta chain. What antigen it recognizes has not been identified. The record has no base qualities; no much larger clone is one base away. Taken from the germline V gene, the CDR1 and CDR2 loops are MNHNS and SASEGT. There are 15 amino acids in the CDR3, from cysteine to phenylalanine inclusive. Only the CDR3 region is kept as DNA, spanning 45 bases read in frame from base 1. V is pared back by 5 bases and J by 1 base, with 12 bases lying between the germline termini. Libraries were made using the immunoSEQ multiplex PCR assay. The clones in this table, taken by TCRdb from immuneACCESS, are in-frame only. Not every clone is retained; where verified, under half of the shortfall comes from an unresolved V gene, and the cause of the rest is unknown. The sample table records almost 90,000 clones; just under 95% of these occur just once. The ten largest clonotypes hold 0.2% to 0.25% of the sample.

This specimen comes from a study of technical replicates of blood from several donors (dated by TCRdb to about 2017). This chain joins TRBV6-1 to TRBJ1-5, with the D gene call left open. The sequencing input was T cells isolated from PBMCs. The TCR was taken from a human donor in good health. The CDR3 region reads CASSRWTGSNQPQHF. Read as DNA, the sequence is TGTGCCAGCAGTCGCTGGACTGGGAGCAATCAGCCCCAGCATTTT.